This T cell receptor (beta chain) came from a study of T cell repertoires in cytomegalovirus infection. About the research overall: Researchers turned to recently identified HLA-C-restricted CMV epitopes as well as well-studied HLA-B-restricted ones.

Whole-study findings and limits: In two of eight donors, the top clonotype was HLA-C-restricted CMV-specific.

The CDR3 contains 17 residues. The germline V gene encodes CDR1 SGHTA and CDR2 FQGTGA. V lost 1 base to trimming and J lost 5 bases; unmatched junction nucleotides: 9. One entry per CDR3 protein, called by TCRdb with MiXCR from the reads. The data hold roughly 920,000 distinct CDR3 sequences, with less than 35% observed a single time. Of note for this clonotype: What it recognizes is unknown.

Sequencing was performed on cultured CD8+ T cells from PBMCs, taken from culture after CMV antigen stimulation. The receptor's source is a human donor in good health (CMV status not recorded). Some clones in this sample may be carry-over from other donors' samples. The V call is TRBV7-3, the J call TRBJ2-2; TRBD1 agrees at 8 bases. CDR3 protein: CASSLNPGGLWTGELFF. The CDR3 DNA sequence: TGTGCCAGCAGCTTAAATCCAGGGGGCCTCTGGACCGGGGAGCTGTTTTTT.